The text below deals with one T cell receptor beta chain. The antigen remains undetermined. The entry originates in a study of shared clonotypes between healthy human individuals. Study-level background: Every donor yielded three CD4 naive, three CD4 memory, two CD8 naive and one CD8 memory plate.

The CDR3 has 16 residues. The germline gives CDR1 SGHVS, CDR2 FNYEAQ. V was pared by 2 bases and J by 4 bases, with 8 bases of the junction left unmatched. Naive CD45RA+ and memory CD45RA-negative subsets were split from CD4+ cells. Study-level findings and limits: What limited the represented genetic and exposure-history diversity was the small number of donors. Though the depth was large, rarefaction showed that sorted-subset sequencing was incomplete.

Using immunoSEQ multiplex PCR, the repertoire was profiled, and TCRdb retains in-frame clones only, with some absent. The sample has almost 750,000 clones, just under 75% seen once. This chain connects TRBV7-6 to TRBJ2-3, with 8 bases fitting TRBD2. This clonotype originated in a woman in her 30s in good health. The specimen was memory CD4+ T cells sorted from blood. Described subset: CD45RA-negative fraction. The CDR3, as DNA: TGTGCCAGCAGCTTAAGGGCTAGCGGGTTCCCAGATACGCAGTATTTT. Protein product: CASSLRASGFPDTQYF.